The next 20 T cell receptor beta chains were all read from a single sample in a study of cytomegalovirus exposure and HLA in healthy donors. Vbeta (60) and Jbeta (13) primers were used in the PCR. Clones were read by immunoSEQ multiplex PCR, and TCRdb kept only the in-frame ones, dropping some. Of 70,000 to 80,000 clones listed, 78% are singletons. Source material: PBMCs. These receptors were obtained from a woman aged 40 to 49 in good health and CMV-seropositive.

The chain carries TRBV7-9 and TRBJ2-7; possibly TRBD1 for D (6 bases). This CDR3 comprises 15 residues. The V end lost 4 bases, the J end lost 0 bases, and 13 bases lay between the germline ends. Germline assignment: CDR1 SEHNR and CDR2 FQNEAQ (reference sequence). In DNA form, the CDR3 reads TGTGCCAGCAGCTACACCGGGACAACCTCCTACGAGCAGTACTTC. Amino acids: CASSYTGTTSYEQYF.

The chain employs TRBV27 and TRBJ1-1; 8 nucleotides align to TRBD1. Germline V gene sequence: CDR1 MNHEY, CDR2 SMNVEV (reference sequence). V trimming: 3 bases; J trimming: 4 bases; junction bases outside the gene matches: 4. The CDR3 consists of 14 residues. The CDR3 here is CASSFTGGTTEAFF. The CDR3 nucleotides are TGTGCCAGCAGTTTTACAGGGGGGACCACTGAAGCTTTCTTT.

This chain uses TRBV7-2 with TRBJ2-7; 9 nucleotides align to TRBD2. The germline CDR1 and CDR2 sequences are SGHTA and FQGNSA. CDR3 size: 13 residues. The ends lost 0 bases at V and 10 bases at J; junction bases unmatched: 4. CDR3 nucleotide sequence: TGTGCCAGCAGCTTAGCGGGTAGCGGGGGCCAGTACTTC. Translated: CASSLAGSGGQYF. Looking up the rest from reference TRBV7-2 and TRBJ2-7 gives the full variable domain: GAGVSQSPSNKVTEKGKDVELRCDPISGHTALYWYRQSLGQGLEFLIYFQGNSAPDKSGLPSDRFSAERTGGSVSTLTIQRTQQEDSAVYLCASSLAGSGGQYFGPGTRLTVT.

The V call is TRBV11-3, the J call TRBJ2-1, with unresolved D. The CDR3 totals 13 residues. Germline CDR1 SGHNT, CDR2 YENEEA. The V end was cut by 11 bases, the J end by 5 bases, with 16 bases between. CDR3 sequence: CACSHRPNNEQFF. The CDR3 nucleotides are TGTGCCTGTAGTCACAGACCTAACAATGAGCAGTTCTTC.

The chain uses TRBV6-6 and TRBJ2-1; 10 nucleotides agree with TRBD1. This CDR3 is 14 amino acids long. CDR1 and CDR2 from the germline V gene are MNHNY and SVGAGI (reference sequence). Germline trimming cut 4 bases from V and 7 bases from J; bases unmatched to any gene: 4. CDR3 amino acids: CASSFGQGGNEQFF. In DNA form, the CDR3 reads TGTGCCAGCAGTTTTGGACAGGGGGGGAATGAGCAGTTCTTC.

V and J are TRBV28 and TRBJ2-3; the match to TRBD2 covers 7 bases. This CDR3 has 14 residues. From germline, CDR1 is MDHEN and CDR2 SYDVKM. V lost 3 bases and J lost 10; bases outside the gene matches: 10. The DNA for the CDR3 is TGTGCCAGCAGTTTCAAGCGGGGAAGCGTCGCGCAGTATTTT. Translating it yields CASSFKRGSVAQYF.

The chain employs TRBV29-1 and TRBJ1-2; tentative D call: TRBD1 (5 bases). From germline, CDR1 is SQVTM and CDR2 ANQGSEA. Trimming took 0 bases from V and 4 from J, leaving 9 bases between them. The CDR3 length is 13 residues. The CDR3 sequence is CSVEEVDSYGYTF. The CDR3 DNA reads TGCAGCGTTGAAGAGGTCGACAGCTATGGCTACACCTTC.

The chain employs TRBV5-4 and TRBJ1-6; unclear D gene. The length of the CDR3 is 16 residues. V lost 8 bases, J lost 0 bases, and 15 bases lay in between. CDR1 is SGHNT, CDR2 YYREEE, per germline (reference sequence). CDR3 in amino acids: CARRHGPSSYNSPLHF. CDR3 DNA: TGTGCCAGAAGACACGGCCCAAGCTCCTATAATTCACCCCTCCACTTT.

The chain recombines TRBV20-1 with TRBJ2-7; 10 nucleotides align to TRBD2. Germline V gene sequence: CDR1 DFQATT, CDR2 SNEGSKA (reference sequence). The CDR3 is 11 residues long. The CDR3 region is CMSGGAGEQYF. DNA for the CDR3: TGCATGAGCGGGGGGGCGGGCGAGCAGTACTTC.

CDR3 in DNA: TGTGCCAGCAGCTGGGGGACACAGGGGGCGAGGGCGTACGAGCAGTACTTC. Translating gives CASSWGTQGARAYEQYF. The chain links TRBV5-4 to TRBJ2-5; TRBD1 aligns across 9 bases. The last part of the DNA fits TRBJ2-7 better; the J call may be wrong. This CDR3 has 17 residues. Germline loops: CDR1 SGHNT, CDR2 YYREEE (reference sequence).

This chain's CDR3 is CSVGQGSSYEQYF. The CDR3, as DNA: TGCAGCGTCGGACAGGGATCGTCCTACGAGCAGTACTTC. The chain employs TRBV29-1 and TRBJ2-7, with 8 bases fitting TRBD1. CDR3 size: 13 residues. Germline CDR1 SQVTM, CDR2 ANQGSEA. Germline trimming cut 6 bases from V and 1 base from J; bases unmatched to any gene: 5.

The V call is TRBV5-1, the J call TRBJ2-7, with a possible D match to TRBD1 (6 bases). There are 15 residues in the CDR3. Between the trimmed V and J ends, which lost 1 base and 3 bases, there was a span of 14 bases. Germline CDR1 SGHRS, CDR2 YFSETQ. The CDR3 here is CASSLSGDIFYEQYF. The CDR3 DNA reads as TGCGCCAGCAGCTTGTCCGGGGACATCTTCTACGAGCAGTACTTC.

The rearrangement joins TRBV5-4 to TRBJ2-3, with 8 positions matching TRBD2. J gave up 3 bases and V 0 bases, and 3 bases lay outside the gene matches. The CDR3 extends over 15 amino acids. CDR1 is SGHNT, CDR2 YYREEE, per germline (reference sequence). In DNA, the CDR3 is TGTGCCAGCAGCTTGGTCCCTAGCGGGACAGATACGCAGTATTTT. It encodes CASSLVPSGTDTQYF.

The rearrangement joins TRBV11-2 to TRBJ2-1; D is unresolved. Germline lookup yields CDR1 SGHAT and CDR2 FQNNGV. V dropped 0 bases and J dropped 0 bases, with 6 bases sitting between them. The CDR3 has 15 amino acids. Here the CDR3 DNA reads TGTGCCAGCAGCTTAGATCCTAGCTCCTACAATGAGCAGTTCTTC. Protein: CASSLDPSSYNEQFF.

The chain combines TRBV2 with TRBJ1-2; D is perhaps TRBD1 (6 bases). CDR3 length: 14 amino acids. CDR1 is SNHLY, CDR2 FYNNEI, per germline. V was clipped by 5 bases and J by 2 bases, with 12 bases between them. The CDR3 bases are TGTGCCAGCAGTTTCGACAGGCCGAACTATGGCTACACCTTC. Translated, it gives CASSFDRPNYGYTF. Based on the CDR3 plus reference TRBV2 and TRBJ1-2, the full variable domain is EPEVTQTPSHQVTQMGQEVILRCVPISNHLYFYWYRQILGQKVEFLVSFYNNEISEKSEIFDDQFSVERPDGSNFTLKIRSTKLEDSAMYFCASSFDRPNYGYTFGSGTRLTVV.

The V and J genes are TRBV4-2 and TRBJ2-5, with D maybe TRBD2 (7 bases). Per germline, CDR1 LGHNA and CDR2 YNFKEQ. The CDR3 covers 14 residues. V lost 8 bases to trimming and J lost 4 bases, with 17 bases between them. DNA for the CDR3: TGTGCCAGCGGCGCGACCGGGGGGCTAGAGACCCAGTACTTC. Translation gives CASGATGGLETQYF.

CDR3 protein: CASRLAGGPAGELFF. CDR3 sequence (DNA): TGTGCCAGTAGATTAGCGGGGGGCCCTGCCGGGGAGCTGTTTTTT. V is TRBV19 and J is TRBJ2-2, with TRBD2 identical over 10 bases. V dropped 6 bases and J dropped 6; count of bases not matched to a gene: 7. CDR3 length equals 15 residues. Germline V gene data show CDR1 as LNHDA and CDR2 as SQIVND (reference sequence).

The J gene is TRBJ2-2, the V gene TRBV28; D is undetermined. CDR1 MDHEN and CDR2 SYDVKM come from the germline V gene. V gave up 6 bases and J gave up 5 bases, with 13 bases separating them. This CDR3 is 14 amino acids long. CDR3: CASRLGSSTGELFF. For the CDR3, the DNA is TGTGCCAGCAGACTGGGTAGCTCGACCGGGGAGCTGTTTTTT.

This clone was found a few times. The CDR3 sequence is CATSGSEQFF. The CDR3 nucleotides are TGTGCCACAAGCGGGAGTGAGCAGTTCTTC. The rearrangement uses TRBV25-1 and TRBJ2-1, with 8 nucleotides matching TRBD2. After removal of 10 bases from V and 9 bases from J, the junction contained 2 bases not matched to a gene. CDR1 MGHDK and CDR2 SYGVNS come from the germline V gene. The CDR3 is made up of 10 amino acids.

The chain joins TRBV29-1 to TRBJ1-1, with TRBD1 matching over 8 bases. The germline V gene encodes CDR1 SQVTM and CDR2 ANQGSEA. The CDR3 runs to 20 residues. Germline trimming cut 0 bases from V and 1 base from J; bases unmatched to any gene: 19. For the CDR3, the DNA is TGCAGCGTTGAAGAAAGATGGTCAGGGGGCGCCTCGATACAGAACACTGAAGCTTTCTTT. It specifies CSVEERWSGGASIQNTEAFF.